The clone carrying this T cell receptor (beta chain) was recorded only once. Trimming cost V 4 bases and J 8 bases, with 21 bases left between them. The length of the CDR3 is 16 residues. CDR1 and CDR2 (germline): SGHKS, YYEKEE (reference sequence). The time point: baseline pretreatment blood. Documented treatment: 15 Gy SBRT to primary tumor, nephrectomy 4 weeks later. The entry originates in a study of radiation and T cells in renal cell carcinoma. Study as a whole: Nephrectomy followed 15 Gy stereotactic body radiation by 4 weeks.

The protocol was immunoSEQ multiplex PCR, while the TCRdb copy is restricted to in-frame clones and leaves out a portion. The table shows approximately 150,000 clones, with roughly 83% occurring only once. This TCR was sampled from a woman aged 45-59 years with renal cell carcinoma. Material: blood, obtained from a patient whose treatment included radiotherapy and nephrectomy. This rearrangement joins TRBV5-5 to TRBJ1-4; perhaps TRBD1 as D (5 bases). The CDR3 loop reads CASSLFPGGFVEKLFF. The CDR3 DNA reads TGTGCCAGCAGCCTATTCCCGGGGGGGTTCGTGGAAAAACTGTTTTTT.